The 11 T cell receptor beta chains given below trace back to one sample, sequenced in a study of cytomegalovirus exposure and HLA in healthy donors. The primer mix had 60 Vbeta and 13 Jbeta primers. Here immunoSEQ multiplex PCR was the method, and the copy in TCRdb shows in-frame clones only, minus some. The sample holds about 180,000 clones, roughly 82% seen once. Sequenced material: PBMCs. All receptors derive from a woman between 45 and 60 years old in good health and CMV-seronegative.

The gene calls are TRBV5-1 and TRBJ1-1; 7 bases are a match to TRBD1. The CDR3 consists of 15 residues. After removal of 2 bases from V and 10 bases from J, the junction contained 14 bases not matched to a gene. Germline V gives CDR1 SGHRS, CDR2 YFSETQ. CDR3 sequence: CASSFSSQGEYAAFF. The CDR3 bases are TGCGCCAGCAGCTTCTCTAGCCAGGGGGAGTATGCAGCTTTCTTT. The full variable domain, with the rest looked up from reference TRBV5-1 and TRBJ1-1, is KAGVTQTPRYLIKTRGQQVTLSCSPISGHRSVSWYQQTPGQGLQFLFEYFSETQRNKGNFPGRFSGRQFSNSRSEMNVSTLELGDSALYLCASSFSSQGEYAAFFGQGTRLTVV.

The chain links TRBV7-2 to TRBJ2-3; D call uncertain. This CDR3 has 14 residues. Between the trimmed V and J ends, which lost 4 bases and 3 bases, there was a span of 11 bases. In germline, CDR1 is SGHTA, CDR2 FQGNSA. Here the CDR3 reads CASSSRRSTDTQYF. The CDR3 nucleotides read TGTGCCAGCAGCTCACGGAGATCGACAGATACGCAGTATTTT. The full variable domain, with the rest looked up from reference TRBV7-2 and TRBJ2-3, is GAGVSQSPSNKVTEKGKDVELRCDPISGHTALYWYRQSLGQGLEFLIYFQGNSAPDKSGLPSDRFSAERTGGSVSTLTIQRTQQEDSAVYLCASSSRRSTDTQYFGPGTRLTVL.

The V gene is TRBV28, the J gene TRBJ2-7; TRBD2 aligns across 8 bases. Germline V gives CDR1 MDHEN, CDR2 SYDVKM. This CDR3 region has 16 residues. Unmatched junction bases numbered 12, after V lost 3 bases and J lost 5 bases. CDR3 in amino acids: CASSLAVAGKLHEQYF. The CDR3 coding sequence is TGTGCCAGCAGTTTGGCGGTAGCGGGAAAGCTCCACGAGCAGTACTTC. The full variable domain, completed using reference TRBV28 and TRBJ2-7, is DVKVTQSSRYLVKRTGEKVFLECVQDMDHENMFWYRQDPGLGLRLIYFSYDVKMKEKGDIPEGYSVSREKKERFSLILESASTNQTSMYLCASSLAVAGKLHEQYFGPGTRLTVT.

The chain combines TRBV6-6 with TRBJ2-3, with TRBD2 identical over 8 bases. The CDR3 contains 14 residues. Germline V gives CDR1 MNHNY, CDR2 SVGAGI (reference sequence). The V and J ends lost 7 bases and 3 bases, in that order; junction bases with no gene match: 6. The CDR3 DNA sequence: TGTGCCAGCACCGCCGCGGGGGGAACAGATACGCAGTATTTT. This translates into CASTAAGGTDTQYF.

The chain joins TRBV5-4 to TRBJ2-4; TRBD1 aligns across 9 bases. Germline V gene lookup returns CDR1 SGHNT and CDR2 YYREEE (reference sequence). The CDR3 is 20 amino acids. J lost 10 bases, V lost 0 bases, and 23 bases had no gene match. CDR3 in amino acids: CASSLVGDRATMGAIKIQYF. CDR3 nucleotide sequence: TGTGCCAGCAGCTTGGTTGGGGACAGGGCGACTATGGGGGCAATTAAGATTCAGTACTTC.

DNA of the CDR3: TGCGCCAGCAGCCGCCCCGGGGAAGCCCAAGAGACCCAGTACTTC. This sequence encodes CASSRPGEAQETQYF. The V call is TRBV5-1, the J call TRBJ2-5, with D possibly being TRBD2 (5 bases). Germline CDR1 reads SGHRS; CDR2 reads YFSETQ. Trimming removed 4 bases from V and 1 base from J, with 14 bases in between. This CDR3 region has 15 residues.

The chain is built from TRBV28 and TRBJ2-2; maybe TRBD1 (6 bases). This CDR3 comprises 16 residues. Germline-derived CDR1 and CDR2 are MDHEN and SYDVKM. V lost 4 bases and J lost 4, with 16 bases in between. The CDR3 coding sequence is TGTGCCAGCAGTTACAGACAGGCCCTGGGCACCGGGGAGCTGTTTTTT. Translation: CASSYRQALGTGELFF.

The chain has TRBV18 and TRBJ2-1; a weak D match, TRBD1 (6 bases). This CDR3 has 15 residues. Germline lookup yields CDR1 KGHSH and CDR2 LQKENI. V lost 4 bases and J 5 bases, leaving 15 bases between the germline ends. CDR3 in DNA: TGTGCCAGCTCACAACAGGGTTTTAACGACAATGAGCAGTTCTTC. It is translated as CASSQQGFNDNEQFF.

In regard to this clone: Germline and junction disagree at one end, which may indicate a read error. This chain links TRBV19 with TRBJ2-7, with 9 bases lining up with TRBD1. Germline-derived CDR1 and CDR2 are LNHDA and SQIVND (reference sequence). The CDR3 length is 14 residues. The CDR3 bases are TGTGCCAGTAGTGGACAGGGGATAACCTACGTGCAGTACTTC. Translating it yields CASSGQGITYVQYF.

The chain employs TRBV18 and TRBJ2-1; no definite D call. Germline assignment: CDR1 KGHSH and CDR2 LQKENI. CDR3 length: 13 residues. The germline V and J ends were trimmed by 2 bases and 9 bases, with 11 bases remaining between them. The CDR3 region is CASSPEVQIEQFF. The DNA of the CDR3 is TGTGCCAGCTCACCAGAGGTGCAGATTGAGCAGTTCTTC.

This chain links TRBV28 with TRBJ2-5; D perhaps matches TRBD2 (6 bases). Germline CDR1 reads MDHEN; CDR2 reads SYDVKM. This CDR3 region has 13 residues. Trimming pared 5 bases from V and 5 bases from J, leaving 12 bases between. As DNA, the CDR3 is TGTGCCAGCAGTCCCCGGGGGAGGGAGACCCAGTACTTC. This codes for CASSPRGRETQYF.